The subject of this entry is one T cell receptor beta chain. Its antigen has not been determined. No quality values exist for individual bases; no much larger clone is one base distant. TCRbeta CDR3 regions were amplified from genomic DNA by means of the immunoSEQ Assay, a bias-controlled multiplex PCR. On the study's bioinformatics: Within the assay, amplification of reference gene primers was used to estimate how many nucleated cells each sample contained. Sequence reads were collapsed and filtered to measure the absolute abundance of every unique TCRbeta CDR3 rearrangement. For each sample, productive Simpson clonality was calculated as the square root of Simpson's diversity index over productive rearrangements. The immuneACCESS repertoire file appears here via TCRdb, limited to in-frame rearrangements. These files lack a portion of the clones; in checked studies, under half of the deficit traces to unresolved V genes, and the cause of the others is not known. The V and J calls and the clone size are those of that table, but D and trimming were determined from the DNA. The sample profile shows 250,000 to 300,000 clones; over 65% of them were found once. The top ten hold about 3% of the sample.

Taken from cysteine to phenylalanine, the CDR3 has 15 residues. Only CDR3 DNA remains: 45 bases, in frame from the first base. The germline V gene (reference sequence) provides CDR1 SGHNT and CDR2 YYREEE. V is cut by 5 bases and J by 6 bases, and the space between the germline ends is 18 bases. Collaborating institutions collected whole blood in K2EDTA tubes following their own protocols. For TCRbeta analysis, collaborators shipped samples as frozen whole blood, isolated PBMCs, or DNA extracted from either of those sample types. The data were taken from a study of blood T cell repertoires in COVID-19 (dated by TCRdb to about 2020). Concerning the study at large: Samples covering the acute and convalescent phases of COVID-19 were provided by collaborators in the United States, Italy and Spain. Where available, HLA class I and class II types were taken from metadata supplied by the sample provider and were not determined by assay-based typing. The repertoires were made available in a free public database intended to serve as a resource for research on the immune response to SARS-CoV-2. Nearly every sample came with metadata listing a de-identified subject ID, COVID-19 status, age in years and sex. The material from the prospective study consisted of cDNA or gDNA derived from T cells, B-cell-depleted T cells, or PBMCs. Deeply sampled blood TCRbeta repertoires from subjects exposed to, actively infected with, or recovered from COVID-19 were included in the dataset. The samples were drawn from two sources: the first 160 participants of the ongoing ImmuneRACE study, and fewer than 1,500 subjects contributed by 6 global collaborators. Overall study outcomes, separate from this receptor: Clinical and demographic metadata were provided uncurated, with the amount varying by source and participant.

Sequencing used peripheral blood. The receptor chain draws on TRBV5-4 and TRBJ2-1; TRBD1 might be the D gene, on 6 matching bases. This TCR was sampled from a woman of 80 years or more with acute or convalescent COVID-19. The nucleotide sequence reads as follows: TGTGCCAGCAGAGGGGGACAAACTACAGGCAATGAGCAGTTCTTC. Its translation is CASRGGQTTGNEQFF. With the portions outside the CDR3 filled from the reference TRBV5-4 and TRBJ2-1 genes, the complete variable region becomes ETGVTQSPTHLIKTRGQQVTLRCSSQSGHNTVSWYQQALGQGPQFIFQYYREEENGRGNFPPRFSGLQFPNYSSELNVNALELDDSALYLCASRGGQTTGNEQFFGPGTRLTVL.